What follows are 11 T cell receptor beta chains derived from one specimen sequenced in a study of cytomegalovirus exposure and HLA in healthy donors. The PCR used 60 Vbeta and 13 Jbeta primers. TCRdb's table, derived via immunoSEQ multiplex PCR, lists solely in-frame clones and lacks some. Of roughly 120,000 clones listed, 74% were seen once; the top ten hold roughly 4%. The sequenced sample was PBMCs. Source of these receptors: a woman aged 50 to 60 in good health and CMV-seropositive.

The chain uses TRBV30 and TRBJ1-5; D is unresolved. Trimming pared 1 base from V and 0 bases from J, leaving 7 bases between. CDR1 is GTSNPN, CDR2 SVGIG, per germline (reference sequence). The CDR3 runs 14 residues. The CDR3 DNA is TGTGCCTGGAGTGAGCTTAATAGCAATCAGCCCCAGCATTTT. Protein: CAWSELNSNQPQHF.

V gene TRBV7-2 combines with J gene TRBJ1-5; TRBD1 aligns across 9 bases. The CDR3 runs 14 residues. The V and J ends lost 5 bases and 5 bases, in that order; junction bases with no gene match: 4. Germline V gene lookup returns CDR1 SGHTA and CDR2 FQGNSA. Here the CDR3 reads CASSRTGVDQPQHF. CDR3 in DNA: TGTGCCAGCAGCCGGACAGGGGTGGATCAGCCCCAGCATTTT.

On this clone: The junction does not match germline at one end; this may be a read error. Other DNA sequences in the sample encode the same CDR3. DNA of the CDR3: TGTGCCAGTAGTATCCCCCTCCGGGACATGAACACTGAAGCCTTCTTT. Amino acids: CASSIPLRDMNTEAFF. The chain links TRBV19 to TRBJ1-1, with D possibly matching TRBD1 (6 bases). CDR1 and CDR2 (germline): LNHDA, SQIVND (reference sequence). This CDR3 has 16 residues.

V gene TRBV5-6 combines with J gene TRBJ2-3, with a weak D call TRBD1 (6 bases). The CDR3 spans 17 residues. Germline V gives CDR1 SGHDT, CDR2 YYEEEE. The germline V and J ends were trimmed by 2 bases and 1 base, with 17 bases remaining between them. The CDR3 loop is CASSFRGNRWGTDTQYF. CDR3 bases: TGTGCCAGCAGCTTCAGGGGCAATAGGTGGGGCACAGATACGCAGTATTTT.

This clone is deemed large. This chain joins TRBV25-1 and TRBJ1-2, with D perhaps matching TRBD1 (6 bases). V shed 2 bases and J shed 9 bases, with 16 bases lying between them. Germline CDR1 is MGHDK and CDR2 is SYGVNS. This CDR3 is 14 amino acids long. The CDR3 DNA follows: TGTGCCAGCAGTGAACTGGACAGCAAGGGGAGCTACACCTTC. Amino acid sequence: CASSELDSKGSYTF.

The chain joins TRBV4-1 to TRBJ2-1, with 8 bases that match TRBD1. Germline CDR1 and CDR2: MGHRA and YSYEKL. With 6 bases clipped from V and 5 bases from J, the junction kept 12 bases outside the gene matches. CDR3 length equals 16 residues. The CDR3 sequence is CASSSPFGTGNNEQFF. The CDR3 coding sequence is TGCGCCAGCAGTTCTCCTTTTGGGACAGGTAACAATGAGCAGTTCTTC.

This rearrangement joins TRBV25-1 to TRBJ2-5, with TRBD1 as a possible D gene (6 bases). The end of the DNA fits TRBJ2-7 better, so the J call may be wrong. CDR3 length: 11 amino acids. Per the germline V gene, CDR1 is MGHDK and CDR2 is SYGVNS. CDR3 nucleotide sequence: TGTGCCACCAGACAAGGGGGCGAGCAGTACTTC. This encodes CATRQGGEQYF.

In DNA, the CDR3 is TGTGCCAGCGTTTTTCGGGGGGCCACAGATACGCAGTATTTT. It yields the protein CASVFRGATDTQYF. This chain uses TRBV5-5 with TRBJ2-3, with a tentative D call TRBD2 (7 bases). Germline lookup yields CDR1 SGHKS and CDR2 YYEKEE (reference sequence). The CDR3 sequence is 14 residues long. V was cut by 7 bases and J by 2 bases, with 14 bases left in between.

The gene calls are TRBV5-1 and TRBJ2-2; the D gene is possibly TRBD2 (6 bases). This CDR3 is built from 16 residues. V lost 2 bases to trimming and J lost 4 bases, with 15 bases between them. The germline V gene encodes CDR1 SGHRS and CDR2 YFSETQ. As DNA, the CDR3 is TGCGCCAGCAGCTTTGGGGGGACCCCGGGCACCGGGGAGCTGTTTTTT. Its translation: CASSFGGTPGTGELFF. The whole variable domain, filled in from reference TRBV5-1 and TRBJ2-2, reads KAGVTQTPRYLIKTRGQQVTLSCSPISGHRSVSWYQQTPGQGLQFLFEYFSETQRNKGNFPGRFSGRQFSNSRSEMNVSTLELGDSALYLCASSFGGTPGTGELFFGEGSRLTVL.

The chain joins TRBV11-2 to TRBJ2-5; 10 bases match TRBD1. This CDR3 is built from 15 residues. CDR1 SGHAT and CDR2 FQNNGV come from the germline V gene. The junction had 3 bases not matched to a gene; V was cut back by 4 bases and J by 1 base. The CDR3 DNA sequence: TGTGCCAGCAGCTCAGGGACAGGGGTCCAAGAGACCCAGTACTTC. Translated, it gives CASSSGTGVQETQYF.

The rearrangement uses TRBV18 and TRBJ2-1; TRBD2 matches at 10 bases. CDR1 KGHSH and CDR2 LQKENI come from the germline V gene. This CDR3 region has 15 residues. V trimming: 0 bases; J trimming: 6 bases; junction bases outside the gene matches: 2. The CDR3 loop is CASSPPPSGGNEQFF. The CDR3 DNA follows: TGTGCCAGCTCACCACCGCCTAGCGGGGGCAATGAGCAGTTCTTC.